The rows below give T cell receptor beta chains drawn from one sample of a study of technical replicates of blood from several donors. Only in-frame clones appear in the TCRdb table, and some are missing; sequencing was by immunoSEQ multiplex PCR. The table lists over 70,000 clones, approximately 95% of them singletons. The sample taken for sequencing was T cells isolated from PBMCs. These receptors all come from a human donor in good health. Each CDR3 is given with its conserved first and last residue. Each record gives: J gene, V gene, D gene, clone size, CDR3 DNA, CDR3 protein. A D gene is named only where the DNA matches it firmly. The listing skips clone size in some rows; elsewhere it reads once, few, many or a size class.

TRBJ2-7,TRBV4-1,TRBD2,-,TGCGCCAGCAGCCAAGTTTCTAGCGGGGGCGAGCAGTACTTC,CASSQVSSGGEQYF
TRBJ1-2,TRBV5-6,TRBD1,-,TGTGCCAGCAGCTCTGACAGGGGCAAAGGCTACACCTTC,CASSSDRGKGYTF
TRBJ1-1,TRBV2,TRBD1,-,TGTGCCAGCTGGACAGGGGCTATTATGAACACTGAAGCTTTCTTT,CASWTGAIMNTEAFF
TRBJ1-5,TRBV27,-,-,TGTGCCAGCAGTTTAAGGCAGGGGAATCAGCCCCAGCATTTT,CASSLRQGNQPQHF
TRBJ1-1,TRBV9,TRBD1,-,TGTGCCAGCAGCCGTGCACAGGGGGCTGGGACTGAAGCTTTCTTT,CASSRAQGAGTEAFF
TRBJ1-5,TRBV15,TRBD1,-,TGTGCCACCAGCCGGGACAGGGGGAATCAGCCCCAGCATTTT,CATSRDRGNQPQHF
TRBJ2-1,TRBV28,TRBD2,-,TGTGCCAGCAAGTATTCGCATCTACGTCGGGAGGAGTTCTTC,CASKYSHLRREEFF
TRBJ2-2,TRBV7-9,TRBD1,once,TGTGCTAGCAGCTTAAGGACAGGGGGCACCGGGGAGCTGTTTTTT,CASSLRTGGTGELFF
TRBJ1-2,TRBV19,TRBD1,-,TGTGCCAGTAGTATAACAGGGGTAGGCTACACCTTC,CASSITGVGYTF
TRBJ2-3,TRBV6-6,TRBD1,-,TGTGCCAGCACCACCTTGGGGGGGACAGGGACAGATACGCAGTATTTT,CASTTLGGTGTDTQYF
TRBJ1-5,TRBV6-5,-,-,TGTGCCAGCAGTTACGGCAGCAATCAGCCCCAGCATTTT,CASSYGSNQPQHF
TRBJ2-1,TRBV7-3,TRBD1,-,TGTGCCAGCAGCCTAGATACAGGGGGGAATAACAATGAGCAGTTCTTC,CASSLDTGGNNNEQFF
TRBJ1-5,TRBV19,-,-,TGTGCCAGTAGTATGACATACACGTATAGCAATCAGCCCCAGCATTTT,CASSMTYTYSNQPQHF
TRBJ1-1,TRBV6-6,TRBD1,-,TGTGCCAGCAGTACTGGGACAGGTCGCGCCACTGAAGCTTTCTTT,CASSTGTGRATEAFF
TRBJ2-7,TRBV27,TRBD2,-,TGTGCCAGCAGTTTCTTAGGACTAGCGGGAGGTTCCTACGAGCAGTACTTC,CASSFLGLAGGSYEQYF
TRBJ2-5,TRBV18,-,once,TGTGCCAGCTCACCAGCGGCAGAAGAGACCCAGTACTTC,CASSPAAEETQYF
TRBJ2-7,TRBV7-8,-,-,TGTGCCAGCAGCTTAGCGAGGGACGAGCAGTACTTC,CASSLARDEQYF